The present entry profiles one TCR beta chain with its context. CDR3 length: 15 amino acids. Germline loops: CDR1 ENHRY, CDR2 SYGVKD. V was shortened by 7 bases and J by 0 bases, with 16 bases between the two germline ends. This sample was taken from a study of control samples from healthy donors and cancer patients. Some clones are missing from TCRdb's copy, which holds only in-frame ones; the method was immunoSEQ multiplex PCR. The profile shows around 180,000 clones, around 90% of them singletons. What was sequenced was blood. The sequence was obtained from a woman between 40 and 55 years old in good health. V usage is TRBV10-3 and J usage is TRBJ2-7, with D possibly matching TRBD2 (6 bases). CDR3 sequence reads: CAIKAGTHLSYEQYF. The CDR3, as DNA: TGTGCCATCAAGGCCGGGACTCACCTCTCCTACGAGCAGTACTTC.